This T cell receptor (beta chain) is from a study of blood T cell repertoires in COVID-19. Overall study context: Acute-phase and convalescent COVID-19 samples originated in the United States, Italy and Spain.

This clone has more than one count but fewer than ten. Profiling relied on immunoSEQ multiplex PCR, and the TCRdb table lists in-frame clones only, not all of them. The sample consists of over 100,000 clones, more than 80% of them appearing once. The V segment lost 2 bases and the J segment 8 bases; nucleotides outside the gene matches: 12. Germline V CDR1 and CDR2: SGDLS, YYNGEE. The CDR3 runs 15 residues. The clonotype originates from a man aged 35-49 years with acute or convalescent COVID-19. Input material: peripheral blood. The chain has TRBV9 and TRBJ1-2; 7 bases are shared with TRBD1. In DNA form, the CDR3 reads TGTGCCAGCAGCGTTGACGACAGGGCGTTTGACGGCTACACCTTC. It specifies CASSVDDRAFDGYTF.